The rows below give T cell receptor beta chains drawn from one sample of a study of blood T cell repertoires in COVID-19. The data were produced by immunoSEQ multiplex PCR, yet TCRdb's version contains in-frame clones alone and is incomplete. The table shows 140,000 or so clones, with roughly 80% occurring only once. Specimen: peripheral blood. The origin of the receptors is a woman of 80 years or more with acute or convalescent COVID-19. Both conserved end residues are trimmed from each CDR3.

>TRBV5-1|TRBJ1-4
ASSGQEGEKLF
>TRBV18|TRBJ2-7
ASSSGTNYEQY
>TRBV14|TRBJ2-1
ASSQVSGSYNEQF
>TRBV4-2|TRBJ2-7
ASSHSSGYEQY
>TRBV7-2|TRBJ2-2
ASSTDSLNTGELF
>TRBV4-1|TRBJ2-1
ASSQASGGGYEQF
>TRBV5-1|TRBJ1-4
ASSISGTRIGEKLF
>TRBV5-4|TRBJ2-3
ASSSGLAGLDTQY
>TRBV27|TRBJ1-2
ASRSSRVRYT
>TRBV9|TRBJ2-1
ASSAQLASNEQF
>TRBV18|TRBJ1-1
ASSPPTGGPEAF
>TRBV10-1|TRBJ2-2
ASSDGRGIGELF
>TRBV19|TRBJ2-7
ASSGLRDIGSYEQY
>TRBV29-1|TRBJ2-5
SVQRSSGVQETQY
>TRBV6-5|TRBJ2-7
ASSYGRGSYEQY
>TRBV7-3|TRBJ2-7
ASSPTGASYEQY
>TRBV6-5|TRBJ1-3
ASSSSWDTGNTIY
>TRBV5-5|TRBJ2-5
ASSGAGLETQY
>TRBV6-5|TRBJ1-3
ASTQELSGNTIY
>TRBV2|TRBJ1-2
ASSEVARVDT
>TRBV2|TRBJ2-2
ASSERQARTDGELF
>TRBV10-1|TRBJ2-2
ASSGTSDTGELF
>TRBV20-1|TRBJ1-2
SARDFDGYT
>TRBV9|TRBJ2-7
ASSPGFSNEQY
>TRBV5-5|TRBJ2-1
ASSLGLAGGGMQF
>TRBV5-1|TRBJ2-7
ASSRDSAYEQY
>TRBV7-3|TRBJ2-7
ASSRTGGATYEQY
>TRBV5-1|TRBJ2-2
ASSLAGLDTGELF
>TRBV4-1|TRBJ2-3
ASSQGVRILTTTDTQY
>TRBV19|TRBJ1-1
ASTLPGVMNTEAF
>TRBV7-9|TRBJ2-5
ASSLAGRGETQY
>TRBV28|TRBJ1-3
ASTPGGSGNTIY
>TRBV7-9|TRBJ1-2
ASSLRGQGALSYT
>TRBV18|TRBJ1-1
ASSPTSTGANTEAF
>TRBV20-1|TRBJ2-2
SASNSGGAAGELF
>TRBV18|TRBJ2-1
ASSPRTGLNEQF
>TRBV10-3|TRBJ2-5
AISRQGAETQY
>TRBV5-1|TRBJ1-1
ASSLEGRASAF
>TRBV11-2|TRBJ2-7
ASSPGQDRFLH
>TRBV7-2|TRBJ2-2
ASSFDFGTGELF
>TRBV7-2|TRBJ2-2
ASSSQTSGGAGTGELF
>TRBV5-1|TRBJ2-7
ASSLDDRSYEQY
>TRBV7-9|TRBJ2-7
ASSLVGTSGGADEQY